This TCR beta chain was obtained from a study of CD8 T cells in ankylosing spondylitis. The CDR3 runs 13 residues. The V end was cut by 4 bases, the J end by 5 bases, with 11 bases between. Germline V CDR1 and CDR2: SGHRS, YFSETQ. Making the TCR beta libraries involved quantitative 5'-RACE with molecular barcodes. TCRdb used MiXCR to reprocess the 5' RACE reads, holding one entry per CDR3 protein. The sample shows some 140,000 distinct CDR3 sequences, approximately 8.4% of them seen only once. This clonotype was counted at least ten times. This sequence joins TRBV5-1 and TRBJ2-3, with TRBD2 as a possible D gene (5 bases). Sequenced: synovial fluid, either unsorted or a sorted T cell fraction (not recorded which). This TCR was recovered from a male donor with ankylosing spondylitis. For the CDR3, the DNA is TGCGCCAGCAGCCGGGATCCCCGAGATACGCAGTATTTT. This sequence encodes CASSRDPRDTQYF.